This T cell receptor beta chain was sequenced for a study of siplizumab effects on memory and regulatory T cells. Regarding the study as a whole: Treg origin accounted for an average of around 67% of mappable alloreactive CD4+ clones with siplizumab and less than 30% in controls. In unstimulated cells, naive T cells appeared more diverse than memory T cells and seemed major alloresponse contributors.

V shed 6 bases, J shed 6 bases, and the junction held 6 bases outside the gene matches. Germline CDR1 reads MNHEY; CDR2 reads SVGAGI. The CDR3 length is 14 residues. Clones were read by immunoSEQ multiplex PCR, and TCRdb kept only the in-frame ones, dropping some. The sample consists of tens of thousands of clones, approximately 88% of them appearing once. The table lists this clone with a few counts. Its specificity is unknown. The sequence was collected from a human donor in good health. The chain is built from TRBV6-5 and TRBJ2-1, with TRBD2 matching 9 bases. The source material was Tregs sorted from blood. For the CDR3, the DNA is TGTGCCAGCAGGAATTTAGCGGGGGTCAATGAGCAGTTCTTC. This translates into CASRNLAGVNEQFF.